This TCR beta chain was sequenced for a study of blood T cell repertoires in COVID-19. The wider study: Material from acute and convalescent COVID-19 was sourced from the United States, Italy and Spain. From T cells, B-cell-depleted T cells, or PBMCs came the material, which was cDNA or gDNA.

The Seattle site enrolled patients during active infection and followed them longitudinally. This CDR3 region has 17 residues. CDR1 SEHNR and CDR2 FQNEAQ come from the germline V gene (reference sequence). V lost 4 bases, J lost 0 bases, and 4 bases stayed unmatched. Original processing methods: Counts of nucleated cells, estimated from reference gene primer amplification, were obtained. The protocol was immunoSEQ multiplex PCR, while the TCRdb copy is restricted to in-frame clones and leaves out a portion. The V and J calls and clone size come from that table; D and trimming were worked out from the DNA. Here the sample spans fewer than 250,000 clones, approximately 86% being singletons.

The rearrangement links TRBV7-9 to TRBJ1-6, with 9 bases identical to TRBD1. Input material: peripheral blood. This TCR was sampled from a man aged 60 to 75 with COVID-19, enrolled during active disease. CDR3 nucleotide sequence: TGTGCCAGCAGCTCCGGGACAGGGAGCTCCTATAATTCACCCCTCCACTTT. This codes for CASSSGTGSSYNSPLHF.